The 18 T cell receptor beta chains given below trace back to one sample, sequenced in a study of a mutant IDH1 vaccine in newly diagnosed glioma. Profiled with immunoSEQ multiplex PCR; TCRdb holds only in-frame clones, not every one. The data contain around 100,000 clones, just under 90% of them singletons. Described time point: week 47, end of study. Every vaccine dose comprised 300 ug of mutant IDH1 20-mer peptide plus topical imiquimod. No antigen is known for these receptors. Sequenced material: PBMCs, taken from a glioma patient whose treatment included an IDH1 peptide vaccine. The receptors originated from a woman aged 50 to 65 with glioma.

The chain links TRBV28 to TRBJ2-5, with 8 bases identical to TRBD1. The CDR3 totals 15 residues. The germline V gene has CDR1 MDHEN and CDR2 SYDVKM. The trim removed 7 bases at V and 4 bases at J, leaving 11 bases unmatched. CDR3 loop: CASTTPTGALETQYF. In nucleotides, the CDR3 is TGTGCCAGCACTACGCCGACAGGGGCACTAGAGACCCAGTACTTC.

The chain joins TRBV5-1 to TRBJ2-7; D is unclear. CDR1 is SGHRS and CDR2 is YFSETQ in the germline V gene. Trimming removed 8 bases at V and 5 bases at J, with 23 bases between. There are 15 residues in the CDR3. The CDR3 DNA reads TGCGCCAGTCCCCCCTCCGAGCAGGTAGCAGACGAGCAGTACTTC. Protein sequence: CASPPSEQVADEQYF. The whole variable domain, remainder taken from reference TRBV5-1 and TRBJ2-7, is KAGVTQTPRYLIKTRGQQVTLSCSPISGHRSVSWYQQTPGQGLQFLFEYFSETQRNKGNFPGRFSGRQFSNSRSEMNVSTLELGDSALYLCASPPSEQVADEQYFGPGTRLTVT.

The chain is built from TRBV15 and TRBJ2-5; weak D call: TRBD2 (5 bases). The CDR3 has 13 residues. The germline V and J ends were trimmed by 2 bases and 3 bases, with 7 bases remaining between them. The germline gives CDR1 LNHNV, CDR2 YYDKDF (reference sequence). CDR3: CATSRRTEETQYF. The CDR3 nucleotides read TGTGCCACCAGCAGAAGGACTGAAGAGACCCAGTACTTC.

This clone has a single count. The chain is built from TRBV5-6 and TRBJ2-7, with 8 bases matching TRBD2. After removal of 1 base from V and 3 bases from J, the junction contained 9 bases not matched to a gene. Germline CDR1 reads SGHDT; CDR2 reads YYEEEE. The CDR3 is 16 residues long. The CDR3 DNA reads TGTGCCAGCAGCTTGCTGGGAACGGGGGGGTACTACGAGCAGTACTTC. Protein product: CASSLLGTGGYYEQYF.

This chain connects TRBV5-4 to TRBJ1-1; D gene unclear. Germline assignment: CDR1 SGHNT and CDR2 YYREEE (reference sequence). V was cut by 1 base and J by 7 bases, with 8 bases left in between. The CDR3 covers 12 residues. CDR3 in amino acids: CASSLQAGEAFF. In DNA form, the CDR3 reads TGTGCCAGCAGCTTGCAGGCAGGTGAAGCTTTCTTT.

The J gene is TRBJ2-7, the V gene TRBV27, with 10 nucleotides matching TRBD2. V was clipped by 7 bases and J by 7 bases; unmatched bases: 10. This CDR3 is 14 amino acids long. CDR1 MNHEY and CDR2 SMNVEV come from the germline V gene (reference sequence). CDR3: CASTSGRGRGEQYF. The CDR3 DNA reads TGTGCCAGCACTAGCGGGAGAGGACGAGGGGAGCAGTACTTC.

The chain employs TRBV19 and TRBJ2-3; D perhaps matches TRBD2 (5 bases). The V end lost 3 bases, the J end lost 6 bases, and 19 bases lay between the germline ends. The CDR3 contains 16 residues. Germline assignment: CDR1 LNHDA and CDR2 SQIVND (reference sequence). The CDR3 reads CASSIRVSGPSDTQYF. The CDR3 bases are TGTGCCAGTAGTATTCGGGTAAGCGGCCCGTCGGATACGCAGTATTTT.

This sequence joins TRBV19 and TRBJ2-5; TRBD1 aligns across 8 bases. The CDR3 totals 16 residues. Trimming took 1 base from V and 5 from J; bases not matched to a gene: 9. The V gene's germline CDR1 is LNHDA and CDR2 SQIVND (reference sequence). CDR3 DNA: TGTGCCAGTAGTATAGCTGGAGGACAGGGACGGGAGACCCAGTACTTC. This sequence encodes CASSIAGGQGRETQYF.

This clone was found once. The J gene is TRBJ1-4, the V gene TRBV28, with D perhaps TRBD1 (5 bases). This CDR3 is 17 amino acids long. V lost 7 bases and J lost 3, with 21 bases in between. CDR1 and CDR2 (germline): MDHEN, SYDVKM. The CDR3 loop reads CASTGGGVYGANEKLFF. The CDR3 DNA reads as TGTGCCAGCACCGGTGGGGGGGTTTATGGAGCTAATGAAAAACTGTTTTTT. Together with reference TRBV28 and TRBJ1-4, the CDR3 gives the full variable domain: DVKVTQSSRYLVKRTGEKVFLECVQDMDHENMFWYRQDPGLGLRLIYFSYDVKMKEKGDIPEGYSVSREKKERFSLILESASTNQTSMYLCASTGGGVYGANEKLFFGSGTQLSVL.

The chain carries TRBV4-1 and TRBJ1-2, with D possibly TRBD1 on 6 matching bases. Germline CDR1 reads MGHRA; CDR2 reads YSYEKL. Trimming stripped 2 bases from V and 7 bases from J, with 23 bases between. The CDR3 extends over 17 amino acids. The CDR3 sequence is CASSQPRRGGVWSGYTF. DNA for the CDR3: TGCGCCAGCAGCCAACCCCGAAGAGGGGGGGTGTGGAGTGGCTACACCTTC.

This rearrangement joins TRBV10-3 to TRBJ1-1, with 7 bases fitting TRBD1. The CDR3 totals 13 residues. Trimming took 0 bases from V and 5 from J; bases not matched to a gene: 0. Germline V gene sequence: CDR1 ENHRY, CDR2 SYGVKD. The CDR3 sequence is CAISESQGTEAFF. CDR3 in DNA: TGTGCCATCAGTGAGTCACAGGGGACTGAAGCTTTCTTT.

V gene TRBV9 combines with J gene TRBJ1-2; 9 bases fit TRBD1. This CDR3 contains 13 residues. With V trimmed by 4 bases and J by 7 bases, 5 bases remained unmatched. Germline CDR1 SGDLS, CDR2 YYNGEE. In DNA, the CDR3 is TGTGCCAGCAGCCCGGGACAGGGATTTGGCTACACCTTC. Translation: CASSPGQGFGYTF.

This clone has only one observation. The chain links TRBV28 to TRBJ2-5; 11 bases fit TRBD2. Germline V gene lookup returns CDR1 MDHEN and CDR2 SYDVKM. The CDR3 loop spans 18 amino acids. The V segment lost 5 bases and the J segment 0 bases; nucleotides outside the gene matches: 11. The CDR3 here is CASSPSGTSGTYQETQYF. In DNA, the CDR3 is TGTGCCAGCAGTCCGTCCGGGACTAGCGGAACGTACCAAGAGACCCAGTACTTC.

CDR3 sequence reads: CASSLKPGSGRGYNEQFF. CDR3 DNA sequence: TGTGCCAGCAGCTTAAAACCGGGAAGCGGTAGGGGCTACAATGAGCAGTTCTTC. This chain connects TRBV7-3 to TRBJ2-1, with D tentatively TRBD1 or TRBD2 (5 bases each). V shed 1 base and J shed 3 bases, with 19 bases lying between them. This CDR3 contains 18 residues. Germline V gene data show CDR1 as SGHTA and CDR2 as FQGTGA.

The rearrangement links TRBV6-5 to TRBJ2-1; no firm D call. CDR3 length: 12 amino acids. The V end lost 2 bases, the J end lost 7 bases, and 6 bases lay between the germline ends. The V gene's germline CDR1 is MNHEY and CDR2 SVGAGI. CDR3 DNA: TGTGCCAGCAGTTACGATCGGAATGAGCAGTTCTTC. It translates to CASSYDRNEQFF.

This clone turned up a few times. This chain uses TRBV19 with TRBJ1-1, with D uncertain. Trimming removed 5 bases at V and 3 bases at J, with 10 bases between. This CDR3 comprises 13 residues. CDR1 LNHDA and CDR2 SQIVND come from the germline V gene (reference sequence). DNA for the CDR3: TGTGCCAGTAGTTCTACTTGGGACACTGAAGCTTTCTTT. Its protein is CASSSTWDTEAFF.

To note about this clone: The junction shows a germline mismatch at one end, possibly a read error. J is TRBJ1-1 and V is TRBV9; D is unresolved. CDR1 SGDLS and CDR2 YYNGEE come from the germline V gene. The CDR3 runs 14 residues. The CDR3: CANSVRAENTEAFF. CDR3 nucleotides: TGTGCCAACAGCGTCCGGGCGGAGAACACTGAAGCTTTCTTT.

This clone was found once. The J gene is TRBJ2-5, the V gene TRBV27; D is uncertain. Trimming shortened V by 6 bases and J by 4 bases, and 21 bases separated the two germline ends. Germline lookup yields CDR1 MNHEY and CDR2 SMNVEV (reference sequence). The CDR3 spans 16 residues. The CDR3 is CASSQEPDLTRETQYF. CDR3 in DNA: TGTGCCAGCAGCCAGGAACCGGACCTTACGAGAGAGACCCAGTACTTC.